The entry below gives a single TCR beta chain sequence along with its context. The antigen remains undetermined. These data come from a study of vaccination effects on CD4 cells after COVID-19. Study results and caveats: After vaccination, at late timepoints, clones induced by infection and by vaccine contracted markedly. From healthy vaccinees, only 1 of 255 vaccine-induced clones also reacted to common cold coronaviruses.

Using viral peptide pools, the ViraFEST assay grew out antigen-specific CD4+ T cells prior to sequencing. Once cultured for roughly ten days, the cells underwent separation to obtain CD4+ T cells. Vaccine recipients lacked prior SARS-CoV-2 infection and had negative nucleocapsid antibodies. Produced via immunoSEQ multiplex PCR; TCRdb's table is partial and in-frame only. The sample yields about 40,000 clones, under 70% seen once. V was clipped by 9 bases and J by 3 bases, with 11 bases between them. Germline assignment: CDR1 SGHDN and CDR2 FVKESK. This CDR3 is built from 12 residues. Sequenced here: CD4+ T cells from PBMCs cultured with SARS-CoV-2 spike peptides, sampled before COVID-19 vaccination. The TCR comes from a human donor who received a COVID-19 vaccine. The chain links TRBV14 to TRBJ1-1, with D unresolved. CDR3 loop: CASIWRDTEAFF. CDR3 bases: TGTGCCAGTATATGGCGGGACACTGAAGCTTTCTTT.